This T cell receptor (beta chain) was identified during a study of blood T cell repertoires in COVID-19. At the level of the study: COVID-19 samples from acute and convalescent phases originated in the United States, Italy and Spain. Sources were T cells, B-cell-depleted T cells, or PBMCs; the material itself was cDNA or gDNA.

The CDR3 is made up of 14 amino acids. V trimming: 5 bases; J trimming: 6 bases; junction bases outside the gene matches: 4. Germline V gene data show CDR1 as LNHDA and CDR2 as SQIVND (reference sequence). Original handling: Estimation of nucleated cell counts relied on the amplification of reference gene primers. Sequencing was performed with immunoSEQ multiplex PCR; in TCRdb, only in-frame clones are kept and a portion is missing. The DNA was the basis for D and trimming; V, J and clone size are from that table. The data show 470,000 or so clones, 80% to 90% seen once. The sequenced sample consisted of peripheral blood. The receptor comes from a human donor in a cohort sampled during active COVID-19. J is TRBJ1-1 and V is TRBV19, with 12 bases matching TRBD1. The CDR3 loop is CASSPGQGASEAFF. As DNA, the CDR3 is TGTGCCAGTAGTCCGGGACAGGGGGCCTCTGAAGCTTTCTTT. Looking up the rest from reference TRBV19 and TRBJ1-1 gives the full variable domain: DGGITQSPKYLFRKEGQNVTLSCEQNLNHDAMYWYRQDPGQGLRLIYYSQIVNDFQKGDIAEGYSVSREKKESFPLTVTSAQKNPTAFYLCASSPGQGASEAFFGQGTRLTVV.